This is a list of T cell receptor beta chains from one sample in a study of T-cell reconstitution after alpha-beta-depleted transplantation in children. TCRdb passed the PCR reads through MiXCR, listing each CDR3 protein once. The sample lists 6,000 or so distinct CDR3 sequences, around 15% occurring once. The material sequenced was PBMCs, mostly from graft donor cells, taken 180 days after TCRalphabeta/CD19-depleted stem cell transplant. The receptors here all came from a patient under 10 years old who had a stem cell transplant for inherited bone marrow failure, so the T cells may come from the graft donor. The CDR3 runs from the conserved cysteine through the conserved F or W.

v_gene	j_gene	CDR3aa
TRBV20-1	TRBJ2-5	CSARDHRGAGETQYF
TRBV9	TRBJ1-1	CASSVATGTEAFF
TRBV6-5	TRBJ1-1	CASSLTGNTEAFF
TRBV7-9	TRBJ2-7	CASSLGPTSNEQYF
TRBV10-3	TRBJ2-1	CAISGTSGRANEQFF
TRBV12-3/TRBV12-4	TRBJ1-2	CASGRDRYGYTF
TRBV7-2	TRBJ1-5	CASSLKGFYSNQPQHF
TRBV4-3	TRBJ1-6	CASSQQSRAPPLHF
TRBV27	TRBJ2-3	CASSSGAVAFGTDTQYF
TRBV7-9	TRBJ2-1	CASRAVVEQFF
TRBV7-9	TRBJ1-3	CASSRLPGQVVGNTIYF
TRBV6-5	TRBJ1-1	CASSYPGGTEAFF
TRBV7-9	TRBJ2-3	CASSPRQGLRSDTQYF
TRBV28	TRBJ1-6	CASSLWINSPLHF
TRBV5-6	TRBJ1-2	CASSLGRPHYGYTF
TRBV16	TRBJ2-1	CASSQSRRLEQFF
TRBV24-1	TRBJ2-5	CATSDERGGLETQYF
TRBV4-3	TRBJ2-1	CASSHLSGLAGEGEVEQFF
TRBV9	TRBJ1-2	CASSDRDVYGYTF
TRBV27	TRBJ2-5	CASSARPKETQYF
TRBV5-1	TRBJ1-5	CASSLAGQGGQPQHF
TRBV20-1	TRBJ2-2	CSARGDTGELFF
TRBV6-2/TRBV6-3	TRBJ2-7	CASSPRSGTKEYEQYF
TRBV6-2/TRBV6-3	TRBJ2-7	CASSRGTLPSHEQYF
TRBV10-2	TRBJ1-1	CASSEPRGGPGMNTEAFF
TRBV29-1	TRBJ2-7	CSVAKIDRSYEQYF
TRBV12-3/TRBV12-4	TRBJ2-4	CASSLDGLAKNIQYF
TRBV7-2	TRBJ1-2	CASSLPGRTNYGYTF
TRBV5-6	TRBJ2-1	CASSLVALAGGREQFF
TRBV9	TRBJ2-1	CASSVAGQSYNEQFF
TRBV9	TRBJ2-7	CASSVAGRGTREQYF
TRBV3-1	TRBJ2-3	CATTQGVRTDTQYF
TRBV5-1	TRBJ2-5	CASSLTASRETQYF
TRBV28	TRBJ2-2	CASSLYTGELFF
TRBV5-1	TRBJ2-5	CASSLAGGTQTQYF
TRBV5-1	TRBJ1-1	CASSLQGGFFLNTEAFF
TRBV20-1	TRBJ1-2	CSAAYYGYTF
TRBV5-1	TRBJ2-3	CASSFSSDTDTQYF
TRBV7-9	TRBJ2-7	CASSTRGTGTYEQYF
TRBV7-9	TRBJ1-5	CASSPGRGGNQPQHF
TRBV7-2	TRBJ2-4	CASSLAAGYIQYF